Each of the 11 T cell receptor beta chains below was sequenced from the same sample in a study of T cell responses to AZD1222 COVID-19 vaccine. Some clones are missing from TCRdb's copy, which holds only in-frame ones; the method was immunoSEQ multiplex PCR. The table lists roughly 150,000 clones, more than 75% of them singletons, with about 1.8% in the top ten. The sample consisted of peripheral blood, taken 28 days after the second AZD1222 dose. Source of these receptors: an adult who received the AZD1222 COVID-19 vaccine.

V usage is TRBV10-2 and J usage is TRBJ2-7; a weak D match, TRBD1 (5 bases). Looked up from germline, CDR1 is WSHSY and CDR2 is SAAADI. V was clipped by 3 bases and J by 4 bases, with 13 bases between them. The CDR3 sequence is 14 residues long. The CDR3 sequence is CASSENRPVYEQYF. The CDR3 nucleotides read TGCGCCAGCAGTGAAAACAGGCCAGTTTACGAGCAGTACTTC.

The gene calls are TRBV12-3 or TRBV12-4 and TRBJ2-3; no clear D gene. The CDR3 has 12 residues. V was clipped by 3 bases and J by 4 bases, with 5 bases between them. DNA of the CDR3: TGTGCCAGCAGTTTGGCGGCAGATACGCAGTATTTT. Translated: CASSLAADTQYF.

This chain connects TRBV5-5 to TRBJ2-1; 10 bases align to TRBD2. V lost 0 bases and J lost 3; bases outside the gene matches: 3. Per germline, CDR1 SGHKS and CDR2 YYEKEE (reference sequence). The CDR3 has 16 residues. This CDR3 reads CASSLASGGLYNEQFF. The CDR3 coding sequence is TGTGCCAGCAGCTTGGCTAGCGGGGGCCTCTACAATGAGCAGTTCTTC.

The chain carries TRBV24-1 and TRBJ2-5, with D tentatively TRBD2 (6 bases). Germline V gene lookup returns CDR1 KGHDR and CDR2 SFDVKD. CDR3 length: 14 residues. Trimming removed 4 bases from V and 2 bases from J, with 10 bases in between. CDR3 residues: CATSDAGRQETQYF. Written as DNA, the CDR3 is TGTGCCACCAGTGACGCTGGGAGGCAAGAGACCCAGTACTTC.

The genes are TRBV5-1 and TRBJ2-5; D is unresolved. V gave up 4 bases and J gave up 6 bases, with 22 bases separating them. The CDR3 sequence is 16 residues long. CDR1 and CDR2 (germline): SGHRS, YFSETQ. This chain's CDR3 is CASSHPGPPSGQTQYF. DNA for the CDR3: TGCGCCAGCAGCCACCCTGGACCTCCATCTGGGCAGACCCAGTACTTC.

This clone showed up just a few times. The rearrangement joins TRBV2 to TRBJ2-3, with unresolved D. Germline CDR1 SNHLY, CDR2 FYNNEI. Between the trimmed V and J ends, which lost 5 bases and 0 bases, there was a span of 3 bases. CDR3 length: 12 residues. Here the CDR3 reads CASSPSTDTQYF. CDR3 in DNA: TGTGCCAGCAGTCCGAGCACAGATACGCAGTATTTT.

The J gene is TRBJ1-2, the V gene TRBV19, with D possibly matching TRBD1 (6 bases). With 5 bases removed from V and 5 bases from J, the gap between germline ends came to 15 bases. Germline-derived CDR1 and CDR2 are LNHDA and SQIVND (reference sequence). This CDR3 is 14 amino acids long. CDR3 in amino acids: CASSYTRGPYGYTF. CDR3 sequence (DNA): TGTGCCAGTAGTTACACGCGGGGGCCGTATGGCTACACCTTC.

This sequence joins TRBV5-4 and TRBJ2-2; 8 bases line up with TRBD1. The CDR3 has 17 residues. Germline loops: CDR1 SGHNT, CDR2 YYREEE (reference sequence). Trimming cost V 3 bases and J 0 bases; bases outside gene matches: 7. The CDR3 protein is CASSSNTGGSNTGELFF. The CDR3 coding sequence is TGTGCCAGCAGCTCAAACACAGGGGGGTCGAACACCGGGGAGCTGTTTTTT.

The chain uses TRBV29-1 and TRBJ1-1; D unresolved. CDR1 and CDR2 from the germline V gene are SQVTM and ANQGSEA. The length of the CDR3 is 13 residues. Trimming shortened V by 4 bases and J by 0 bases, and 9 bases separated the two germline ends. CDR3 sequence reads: CSVVGGMNTEAFF. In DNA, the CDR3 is TGCAGCGTTGTTGGAGGGATGAACACTGAAGCTTTCTTT.

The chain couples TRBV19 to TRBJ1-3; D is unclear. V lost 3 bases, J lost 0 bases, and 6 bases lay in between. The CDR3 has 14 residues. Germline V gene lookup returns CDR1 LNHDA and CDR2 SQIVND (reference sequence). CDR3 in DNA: TGTGCCAGTAGTATCTCTTTCTCTGGAAACACCATATATTTT. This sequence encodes CASSISFSGNTIYF.

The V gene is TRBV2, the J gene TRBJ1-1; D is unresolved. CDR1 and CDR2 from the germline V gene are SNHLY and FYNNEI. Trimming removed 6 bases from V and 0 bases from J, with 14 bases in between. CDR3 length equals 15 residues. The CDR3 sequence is CASRYGFQMNTEAFF. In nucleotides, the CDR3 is TGTGCCAGCAGGTACGGATTCCAAATGAACACTGAAGCTTTCTTT.